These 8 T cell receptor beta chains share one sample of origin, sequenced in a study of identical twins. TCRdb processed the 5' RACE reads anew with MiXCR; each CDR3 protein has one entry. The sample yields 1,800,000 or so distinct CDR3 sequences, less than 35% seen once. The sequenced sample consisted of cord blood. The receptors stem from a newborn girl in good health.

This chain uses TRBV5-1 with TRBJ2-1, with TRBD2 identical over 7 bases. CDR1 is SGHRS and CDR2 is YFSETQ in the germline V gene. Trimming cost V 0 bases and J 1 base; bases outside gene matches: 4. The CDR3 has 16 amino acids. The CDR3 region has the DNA TGCGCCAGCAGCTTGGGGACTAGGTTATCCTACAATGAGCAGTTCTTC. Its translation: CASSLGTRLSYNEQFF.

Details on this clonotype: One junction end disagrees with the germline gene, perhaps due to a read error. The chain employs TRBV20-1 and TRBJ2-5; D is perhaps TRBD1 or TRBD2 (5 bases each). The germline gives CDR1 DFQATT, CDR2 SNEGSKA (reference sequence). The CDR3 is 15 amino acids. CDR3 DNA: TGCAGTACTAGACCGGACACAATGTACCAAGAGACCCAGTACTTC. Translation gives CSTRPDTMYQETQYF.

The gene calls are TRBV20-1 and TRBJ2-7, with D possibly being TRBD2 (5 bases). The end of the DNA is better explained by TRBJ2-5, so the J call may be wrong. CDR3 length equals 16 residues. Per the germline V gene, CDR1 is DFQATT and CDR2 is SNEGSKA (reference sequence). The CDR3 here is CSARNPAGNLGETQYF. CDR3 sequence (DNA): TGCAGTGCTAGAAACCCCGCCGGGAATCTAGGAGAGACCCAGTACTTC.

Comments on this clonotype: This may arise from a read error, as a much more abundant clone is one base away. The CDR3 loop reads CASFPGGTSTDAQYF. As DNA, the CDR3 is TGTGCCAGCTTCCCGGGGGGCACTAGCACAGATGCGCAGTATTTT. This sequence joins TRBV12-3 or TRBV12-4 and TRBJ2-3; tentatively, D is TRBD2 (7 bases). The CDR3 consists of 15 residues.

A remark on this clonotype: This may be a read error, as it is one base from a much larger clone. CDR3 sequence reads: CASSLAGSGTIYNEQYF. The CDR3 DNA reads TGCGCCAGCAGCTTGGCCGGGTCAGGGACGATCTACAATGAGCAGTACTTC. This rearrangement joins TRBV5-1 to TRBJ2-1; D could derive from TRBD1 or TRBD2 (5 bases each). The last part of the DNA fits TRBJ2-7 better; the J call may be wrong. Germline CDR1 and CDR2: SGHRS and YFSETQ. This CDR3 has 17 amino acids.

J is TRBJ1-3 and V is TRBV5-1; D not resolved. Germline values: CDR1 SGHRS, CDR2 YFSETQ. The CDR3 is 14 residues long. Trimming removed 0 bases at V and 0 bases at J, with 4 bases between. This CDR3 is CASSLEPSGNTIYF. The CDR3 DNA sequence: TGCGCCAGCAGCTTGGAACCCTCTGGAAACACCATATATTTT.

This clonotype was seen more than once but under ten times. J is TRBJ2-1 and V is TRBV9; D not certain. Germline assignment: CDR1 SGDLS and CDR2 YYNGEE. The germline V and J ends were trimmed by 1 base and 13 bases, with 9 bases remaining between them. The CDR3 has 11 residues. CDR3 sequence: CASSVKETQFF. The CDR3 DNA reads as TGTGCCAGCAGCGTAAAAGAGACCCAGTTCTTC.

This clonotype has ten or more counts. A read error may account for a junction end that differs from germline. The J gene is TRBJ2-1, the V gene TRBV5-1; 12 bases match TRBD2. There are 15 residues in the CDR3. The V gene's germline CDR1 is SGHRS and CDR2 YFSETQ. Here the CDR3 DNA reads TGTGCCAGCAGTCCGGGACTAGCGGGTCGCAATGAGCAGTTCTTC. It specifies CASSPGLAGRNEQFF.